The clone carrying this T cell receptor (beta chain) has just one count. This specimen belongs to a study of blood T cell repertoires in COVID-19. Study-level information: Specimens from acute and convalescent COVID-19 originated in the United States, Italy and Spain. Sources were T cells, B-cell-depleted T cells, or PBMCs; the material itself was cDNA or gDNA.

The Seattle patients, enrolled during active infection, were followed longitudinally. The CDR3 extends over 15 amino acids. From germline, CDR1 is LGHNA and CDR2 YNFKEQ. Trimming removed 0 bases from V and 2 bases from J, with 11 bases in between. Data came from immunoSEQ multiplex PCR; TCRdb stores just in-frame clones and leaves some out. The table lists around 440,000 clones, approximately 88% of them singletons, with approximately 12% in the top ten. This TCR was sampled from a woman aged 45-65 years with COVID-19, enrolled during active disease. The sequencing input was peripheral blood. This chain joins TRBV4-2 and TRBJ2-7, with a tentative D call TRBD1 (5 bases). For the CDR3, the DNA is TGTGCCAGCAGCCAAGAGGGCGGACATACCTACGAGCAGTACTTC. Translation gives CASSQEGGHTYEQYF.